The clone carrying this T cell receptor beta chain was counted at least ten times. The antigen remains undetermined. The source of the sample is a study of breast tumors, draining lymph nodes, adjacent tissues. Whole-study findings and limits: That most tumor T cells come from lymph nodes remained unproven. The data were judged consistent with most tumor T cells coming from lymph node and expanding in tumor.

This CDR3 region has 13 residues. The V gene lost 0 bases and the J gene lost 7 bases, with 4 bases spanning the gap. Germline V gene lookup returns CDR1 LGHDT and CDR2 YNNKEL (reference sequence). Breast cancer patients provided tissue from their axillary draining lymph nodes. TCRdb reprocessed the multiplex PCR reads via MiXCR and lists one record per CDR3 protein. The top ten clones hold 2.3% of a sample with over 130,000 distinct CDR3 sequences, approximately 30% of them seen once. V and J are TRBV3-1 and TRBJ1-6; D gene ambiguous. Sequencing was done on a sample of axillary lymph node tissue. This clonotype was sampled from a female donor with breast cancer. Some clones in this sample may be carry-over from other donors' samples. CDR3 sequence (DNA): TGTGCCAGCAGCCAAGAGACCAATTCACCCCTCCACTTT. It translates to CASSQETNSPLHF.